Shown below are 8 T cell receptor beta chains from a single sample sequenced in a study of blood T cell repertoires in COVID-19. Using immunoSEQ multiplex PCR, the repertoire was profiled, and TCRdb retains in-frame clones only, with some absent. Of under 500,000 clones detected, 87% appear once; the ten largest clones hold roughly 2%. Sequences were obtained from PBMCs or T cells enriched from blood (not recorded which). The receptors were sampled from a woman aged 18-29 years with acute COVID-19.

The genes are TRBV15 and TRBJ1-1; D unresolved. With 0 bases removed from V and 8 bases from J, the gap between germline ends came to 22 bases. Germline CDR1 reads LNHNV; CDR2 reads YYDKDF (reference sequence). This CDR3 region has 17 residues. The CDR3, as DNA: TGTGCCACCAGCAGAGATGAGAAGAGCACTAGACGGGGAGAAGCTTTCTTT. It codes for CATSRDEKSTRRGEAFF.

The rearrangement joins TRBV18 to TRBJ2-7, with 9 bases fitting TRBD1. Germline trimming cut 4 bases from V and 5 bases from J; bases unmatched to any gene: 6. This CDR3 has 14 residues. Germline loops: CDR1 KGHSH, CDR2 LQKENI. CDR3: CASSQTGTGHEQYF. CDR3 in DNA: TGTGCCAGCTCACAAACCGGGACAGGGCACGAGCAGTACTTC.

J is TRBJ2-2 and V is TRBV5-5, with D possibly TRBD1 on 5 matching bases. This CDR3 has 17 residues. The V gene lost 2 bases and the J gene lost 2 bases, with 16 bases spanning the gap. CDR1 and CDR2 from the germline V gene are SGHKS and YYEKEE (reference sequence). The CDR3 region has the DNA TGTGCCAGCAGCTTTCGTTTCAGGGAAGATAACACCGGGGAGCTGTTTTTT. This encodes CASSFRFREDNTGELFF.

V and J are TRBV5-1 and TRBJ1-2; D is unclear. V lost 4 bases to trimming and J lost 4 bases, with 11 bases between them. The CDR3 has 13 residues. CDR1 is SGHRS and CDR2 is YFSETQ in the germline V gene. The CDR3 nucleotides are TGCGCCAGCAGCGATCATGCAGGCTATGGCTACACCTTC. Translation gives CASSDHAGYGYTF.

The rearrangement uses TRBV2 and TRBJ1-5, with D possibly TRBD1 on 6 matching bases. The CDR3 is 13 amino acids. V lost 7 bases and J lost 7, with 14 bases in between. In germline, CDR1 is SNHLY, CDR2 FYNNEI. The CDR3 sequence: CASKAGEEQPQHF. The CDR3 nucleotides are TGTGCCAGCAAGGCAGGGGAAGAGCAGCCCCAGCATTTT. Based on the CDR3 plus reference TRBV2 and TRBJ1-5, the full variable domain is EPEVTQTPSHQVTQMGQEVILRCVPISNHLYFYWYRQILGQKVEFLVSFYNNEISEKSEIFDDQFSVERPDGSNFTLKIRSTKLEDSAMYFCASKAGEEQPQHFGDGTRLSIL.

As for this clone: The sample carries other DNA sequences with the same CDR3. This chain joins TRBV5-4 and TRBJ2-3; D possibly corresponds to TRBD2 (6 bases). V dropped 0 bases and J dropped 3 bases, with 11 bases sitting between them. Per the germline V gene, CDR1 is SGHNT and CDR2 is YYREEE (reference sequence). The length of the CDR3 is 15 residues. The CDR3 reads CASSLAGAGTDTQYF. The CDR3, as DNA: TGTGCCAGCAGCTTGGCCGGGGCGGGGACAGATACGCAGTATTTT.

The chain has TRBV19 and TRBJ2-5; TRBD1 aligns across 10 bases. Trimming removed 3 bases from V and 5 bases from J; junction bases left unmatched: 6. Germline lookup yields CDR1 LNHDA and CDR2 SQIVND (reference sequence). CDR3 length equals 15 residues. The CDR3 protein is CASSISDRGLETQYF. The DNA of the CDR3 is TGTGCCAGTAGTATTAGCGACAGGGGGCTGGAGACCCAGTACTTC.

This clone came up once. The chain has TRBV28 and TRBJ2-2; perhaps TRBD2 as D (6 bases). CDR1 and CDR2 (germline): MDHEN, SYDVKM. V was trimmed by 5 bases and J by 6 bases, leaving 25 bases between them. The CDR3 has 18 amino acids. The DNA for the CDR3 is TGTGCCAGCAGTCCAAGTTCCCTCGGGGGAATCTGGGCCGGGGAGCTGTTTTTT. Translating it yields CASSPSSLGGIWAGELFF.